This TCR beta chain derives from a study of cytomegalovirus exposure and HLA in healthy donors. The PCR made use of 60 Vbeta and 13 Jbeta primers. Clones were sequenced by immunoSEQ multiplex PCR, and TCRdb holds only the in-frame ones, with some missing. Seen here are around 150,000 clones, approximately 76% observed once, and the top ten hold about 1.3%. Germline V gene data show CDR1 as MNHNS and CDR2 as SASEGT. V gave up 0 bases and J gave up 7 bases; unmatched junction bases: 6. The CDR3 has 16 residues. The sequenced material came from PBMCs. This clonotype originated in a man between 60 and 75 years old in good health and CMV-seronegative. This chain connects TRBV6-1 to TRBJ2-1; 10 positions agree with TRBD2. CDR3 sequence (DNA): TGTGCCAGCAGTGAAGCGTTAAGCGGGGGGGGGAATGAGCAGTTCTTC. It encodes CASSEALSGGGNEQFF.